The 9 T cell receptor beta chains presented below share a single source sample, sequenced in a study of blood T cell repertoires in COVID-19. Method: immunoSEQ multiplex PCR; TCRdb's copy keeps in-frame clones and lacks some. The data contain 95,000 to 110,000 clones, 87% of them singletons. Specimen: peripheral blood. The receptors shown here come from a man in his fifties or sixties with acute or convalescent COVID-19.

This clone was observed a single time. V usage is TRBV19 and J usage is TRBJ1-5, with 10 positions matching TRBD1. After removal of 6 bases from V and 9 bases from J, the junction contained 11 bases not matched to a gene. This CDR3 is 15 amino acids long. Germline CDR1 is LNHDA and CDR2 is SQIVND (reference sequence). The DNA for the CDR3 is TGTGCCAGTAGGGGGGACAGGGGCACACAGGCGCCCCAGCATTTT. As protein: CASRGDRGTQAPQHF.

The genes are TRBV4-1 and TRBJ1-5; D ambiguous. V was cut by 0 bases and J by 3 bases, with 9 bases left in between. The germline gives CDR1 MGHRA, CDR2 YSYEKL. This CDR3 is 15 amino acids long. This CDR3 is CASSQDRGLNQPQHF. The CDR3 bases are TGCGCCAGCAGCCAAGATCGAGGTCTCAATCAGCCCCAGCATTTT.

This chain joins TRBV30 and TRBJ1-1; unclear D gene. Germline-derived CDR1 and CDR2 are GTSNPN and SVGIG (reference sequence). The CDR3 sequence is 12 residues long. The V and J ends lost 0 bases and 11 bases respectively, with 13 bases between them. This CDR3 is CAWSVLVPQAFF. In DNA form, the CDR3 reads TGTGCCTGGAGTGTTTTGGTCCCCCAGGCTTTCTTT.

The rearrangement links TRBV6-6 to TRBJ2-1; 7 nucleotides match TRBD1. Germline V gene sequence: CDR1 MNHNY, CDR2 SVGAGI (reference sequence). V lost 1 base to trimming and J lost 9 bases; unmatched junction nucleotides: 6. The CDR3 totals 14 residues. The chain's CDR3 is CASSYLQGVGEQFF. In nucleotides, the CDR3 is TGTGCCAGCAGTTACTTGCAGGGGGTCGGTGAGCAGTTCTTC.

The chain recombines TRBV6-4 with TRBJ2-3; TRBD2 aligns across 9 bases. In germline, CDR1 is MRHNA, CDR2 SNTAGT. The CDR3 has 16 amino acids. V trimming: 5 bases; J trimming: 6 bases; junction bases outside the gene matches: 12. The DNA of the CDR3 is TGTGCCAGCAGTAACACCAGCGGGAGGTCCTGGGATACGCAGTATTTT. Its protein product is CASSNTSGRSWDTQYF.

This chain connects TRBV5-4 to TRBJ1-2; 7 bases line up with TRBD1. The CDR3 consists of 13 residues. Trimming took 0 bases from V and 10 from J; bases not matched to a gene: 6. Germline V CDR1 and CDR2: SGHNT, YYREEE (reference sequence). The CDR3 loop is CASSLGQGSSYTF. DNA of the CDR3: TGTGCCAGCAGCTTGGGACAGGGATCGTCCTACACCTTC. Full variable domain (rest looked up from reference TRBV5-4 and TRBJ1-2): ETGVTQSPTHLIKTRGQQVTLRCSSQSGHNTVSWYQQALGQGPQFIFQYYREEENGRGNFPPRFSGLQFPNYSSELNVNALELDDSALYLCASSLGQGSSYTFGSGTRLTVV.

The CDR3 sequence: CATRLAGGTGELFF. CDR3 coding DNA: TGTGCCACCCGACTAGCGGGAGGGACCGGGGAGCTGTTTTTT. J is TRBJ2-2 and V is TRBV3-1 (or the pseudogene TRBV3-2); 14 nucleotides line up with TRBD2. The CDR3 is 14 amino acids. V was clipped by 10 bases and J by 5 bases; unmatched bases: 3. The germline V gene has CDR1 LGHDT and CDR2 YNNKEL (reference sequence).

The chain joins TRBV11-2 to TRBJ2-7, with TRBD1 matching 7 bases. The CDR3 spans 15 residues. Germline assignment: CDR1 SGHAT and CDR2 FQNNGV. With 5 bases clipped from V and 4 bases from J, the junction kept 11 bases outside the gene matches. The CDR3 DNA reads TGTGCCAGCAGCACCCACCCGGGACAGAGATACGAGCAGTACTTC. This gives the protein CASSTHPGQRYEQYF.

DNA for the CDR3: TGCGCCAGCAGCTTGGCCAGGATGAACACTGAAGCTTTCTTT. It translates to CASSLARMNTEAFF. The V and J genes are TRBV5-1 and TRBJ1-1; no firm D call. Trimming removed 0 bases at V and 0 bases at J, with 6 bases between. The CDR3 contains 14 residues. Germline V CDR1 and CDR2: SGHRS, YFSETQ.